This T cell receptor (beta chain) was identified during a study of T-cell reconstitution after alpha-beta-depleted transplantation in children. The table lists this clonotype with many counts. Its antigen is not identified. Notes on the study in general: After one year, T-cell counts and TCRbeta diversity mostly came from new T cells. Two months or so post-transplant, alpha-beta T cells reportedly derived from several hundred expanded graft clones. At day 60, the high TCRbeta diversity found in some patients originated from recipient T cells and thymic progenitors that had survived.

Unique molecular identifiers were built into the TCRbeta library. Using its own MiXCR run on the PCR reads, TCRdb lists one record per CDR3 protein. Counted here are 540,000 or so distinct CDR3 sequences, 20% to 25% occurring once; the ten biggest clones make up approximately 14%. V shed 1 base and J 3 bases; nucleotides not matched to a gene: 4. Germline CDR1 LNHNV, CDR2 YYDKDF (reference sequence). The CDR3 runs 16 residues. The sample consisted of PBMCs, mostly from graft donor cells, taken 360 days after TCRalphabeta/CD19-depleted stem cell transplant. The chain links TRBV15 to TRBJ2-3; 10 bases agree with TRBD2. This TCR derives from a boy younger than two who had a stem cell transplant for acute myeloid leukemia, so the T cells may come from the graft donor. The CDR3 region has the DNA TGTGCCACCAGCAGAGCTAGGACTAGCGGTACAGATACGCAGTATTTT. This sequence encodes CATSRARTSGTDTQYF.